Listed here is a single T cell receptor beta chain. This specimen belongs to a study of shared T cell receptors in the human thymus. Clones were read by immunoSEQ multiplex PCR, and TCRdb kept only the in-frame ones, dropping some. The sample holds about 660,000 clones; 85% to 90% are singletons and the top ten take 0.0095% to 0.013%. After removal of 2 bases from V and 0 bases from J, the junction contained 3 bases not matched to a gene. Germline CDR1 is MDHEN and CDR2 is SYDVKM. This CDR3 is built from 15 residues. The data also belong to a second study, concerning human thymus T cells. As that study records: Donation came from healthy Finnish infants having corrective surgery for congenital heart defects. Corrective heart surgery yielded resections, and these provided the thymus tissue. Related work showed strongly overlapping thymic repertoires across unrelated individuals.

The sample was thymocytes. The clonotype originates from a boy less than two years old with a congenital heart defect. This rearrangement joins TRBV28 to TRBJ2-7, with 8 bases aligning to TRBD1. CDR3 sequence: CASSLGRGLSYEQYF. In nucleotides, the CDR3 is TGTGCCAGCAGTTTAGGCAGGGGGCTCTCCTACGAGCAGTACTTC. Drawing the rest from reference TRBV28 and TRBJ2-7, the complete variable domain is DVKVTQSSRYLVKRTGEKVFLECVQDMDHENMFWYRQDPGLGLRLIYFSYDVKMKEKGDIPEGYSVSREKKERFSLILESASTNQTSMYLCASSLGRGLSYEQYFGPGTRLTVT.